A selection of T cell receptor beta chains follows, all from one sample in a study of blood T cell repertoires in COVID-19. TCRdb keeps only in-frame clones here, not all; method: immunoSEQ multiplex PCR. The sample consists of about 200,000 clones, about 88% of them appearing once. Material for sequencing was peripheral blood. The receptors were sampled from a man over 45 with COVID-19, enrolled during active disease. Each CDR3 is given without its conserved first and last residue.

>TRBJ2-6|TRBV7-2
ASNPGGGSGANVLT
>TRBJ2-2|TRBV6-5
ASSYVGGNTGELF
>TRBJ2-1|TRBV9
ASSPTSGGAYREQF
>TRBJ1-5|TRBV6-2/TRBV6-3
ASSDPGQGKNQPQH
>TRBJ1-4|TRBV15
ATSSGQGEEKLF
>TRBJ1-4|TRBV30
AWSKPPIGEKLF
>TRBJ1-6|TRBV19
ASSRPRTEGNSPLH
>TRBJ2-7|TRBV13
ASSAPNVLAGITGEQY
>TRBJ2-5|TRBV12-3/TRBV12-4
ASSFNDQETQY
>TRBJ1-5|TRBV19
ASSPRQGAKPQH
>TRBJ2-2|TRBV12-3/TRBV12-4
ASSSRLTGELF
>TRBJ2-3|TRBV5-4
ASSLLSGDTDTQY
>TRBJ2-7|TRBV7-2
ASSPSMLRVPPDYEQY
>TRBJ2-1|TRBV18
ASSPRPGSHNEQF
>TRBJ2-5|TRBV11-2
ASSFTSGGEETQY
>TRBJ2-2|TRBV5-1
ASSQTPSNTGELF
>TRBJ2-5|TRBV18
AGTSELGAQY
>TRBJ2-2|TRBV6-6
ASTYPDRAGTGELF